This TCR beta chain is from a study of CD8 T cells in Susac syndrome. High-throughput TCR beta sequencing covered peripheral CD8+ and CD4+ T cells. Negative isolation was used for CD8+ and CD4+ T cells, and FACS enrichment was applied to TEMRA cells. The RNA input was roughly 0.45 to 1 ug, and it was reverse transcribed with random hexamers. TCR beta CDR3 was amplified by immunoSEQ multiplex PCR. This amplification extended across 54 Vbeta and 13 Jbeta segments. MiXCR was run by TCRdb on the immunoSEQ multiplex PCR reads, yielding one entry per CDR3 protein. The profile shows 150,000 to 200,000 distinct CDR3 sequences, around 95% of them singletons. This CDR3 is 15 amino acids long. With V trimmed by 0 bases and J by 9 bases, 8 bases remained unmatched. Germline CDR1 is SGDLS and CDR2 is YYNGEE. A word on this clonotype: Its antigen is currently unknown.

Findings and limits, study-wide: Only a relatively small number of individuals were included in the TCR sequencing and HLA analysis.

The sequenced sample consisted of CD4+ T cells from PBMCs. The chain carries TRBV9 and TRBJ1-5; TRBD1 matches 8 bases. The source of this sequence is a human donor in good health. CDR3 region: CASSVDGTGKRPQHF. The CDR3, as DNA: TGTGCCAGCAGCGTAGACGGGACAGGCAAAAGGCCCCAGCATTTT. Based on the CDR3 plus reference TRBV9 and TRBJ1-5, the full variable domain is DSGVTQTPKHLITATGQRVTLRCSPRSGDLSVYWYQQSLDQGLQFLIQYYNGEERAKGNILERFSAQQFPDLHSELNLSSLELGDSALYFCASSVDGTGKRPQHFGDGTRLSIL.